One TCR beta chain is described in this entry. This clone occurred a few times. Its specific antigen is unknown. Per-base quality was not reported, and no clone a single base away is much larger than it. The method behind the library was the immunoSEQ multiplex PCR assay. For the multiplex PCR, a mixture combining 60 forward primers for TCR Vbeta segments and 13 reverse primers for TCR Jbeta segments was used. A multiplex PCR assay on genomic DNA amplified the CDR3 region of rearranged TCR beta genes. The Illumina HiSeq System was used to sequence the amplified TCR beta libraries as 87-base-pair reads. As for how the authors treated the data: Across the 700 or so repertoires, a later analysis counted approximately 83 million unique TCR beta chains, about 10 million of which were shared by at least two donors. To remove PCR and sequencing errors, raw reads were error-corrected and collapsed into unique sequences using a nearest-neighbor algorithm that merged closely related sequences. V, D and J gene segments were assigned by aligning CDR3 sequences to IMGT reference sequences. For a sequence to be retained, a match of at least six nucleotides was required to both a V gene segment and a J gene segment. A rearrangement counted as productive if the CDR3 had no stop codons and remained in frame with V and J, and every other rearrangement counted as non-productive. Following IMGT convention, CDR3 was defined as the stretch from the second conserved V-encoded cysteine to the conserved J-encoded phenylalanine. The earlier analysis of about 620 of the donors excluded sequences that lacked an unambiguous match to a single V gene segment. An earlier analysis of several hundred of the donors called V segments functional above 56.7% productive rearrangements and segregating when the between-donor standard deviation exceeded 5%. To diagnose cytomegalovirus status from the catalog of TCR beta chain sequences, a statistical classification framework was built. A later analysis assigned V and J genes by comparing TCR nucleotide sequences with IMGT/GENE-DB human TR gene sequences. In a later analysis, CDR3 sequences and most-parsimonious VDJ recombination scenarios were assigned using the TCRdist pipeline. In a later analysis, each TCR beta chain was defined by its CDR3 amino acid sequence together with its V-gene family, and reads lacking a unique V-gene family were excluded. To address suspected cross-contamination and a sequencing artifact, a later analysis removed a few hundred highly shared, low-generation-probability nucleotide sequences. For each public chain, a later analysis derived a clonal expansion index from normalized ranks of inferred template counts within each repertoire. In a later analysis, generation probabilities were computed using a VDJ recombination model fitted to out-of-frame rearrangements, and the results were checked against IGoR. A later analysis scored TCR-TCR, TCR-HLA and TCR-CMV co-occurrence with hypergeometric tests, applying a repertoire-size bias correction to TCR pairs. To estimate false discovery rates, a later analysis permuted the HLA or CMV assignments 20 times. In a later analysis, co-occurring TCRs were grouped using DBSCAN, with TCRdist sequence similarity added in when clustering inside HLA-allele-positive subsets. Co-occurrence clustering excluded repertoires with fewer than 30,000 or more than 120,000 public chains, plus five with anomalous nucleotide sharing. Held by TCRdb, this immuneACCESS table contains in-frame sequences only and omits some clones. Under half of the omission traces to an unresolved V gene where checked; the cause of the rest is unknown. That table is the source of V, J and clone size, and D and trimming were worked out from the DNA. The sample table shows 100,000 to 150,000 clones, and around 10% are seen once. The top ten clonotypes cover over 6.5% of the sample.

CDR1 and CDR2 were assigned from the germline V gene as SNHLY and FYNNEI. From cysteine to phenylalanine, the CDR3 is 16 amino acids long. The entry retains the CDR3 DNA only, 48 bases that are in frame from base 1. These data originate in a study of cytomegalovirus exposure and HLA in healthy donors (dated by TCRdb to between 2016 and 2019). At the level of the whole study: According to an earlier analysis of 450 to 650 of the donors, about 179 million T cells yielded roughly 110 million unique TCR beta sequences and about 300 Gb of sequence data. Among the roughly 390 genotyped donors, more than 70% belonged to the genetic ancestry cluster associated with self-reported Caucasian donors. Alongside the repertoire data, information on donor age, sex, ethnicity and CMV serostatus was compiled. Every repertoire in the discovery cohort had been generated on one and the same sequencing platform. HLA typing included class I and class II loci at four-digit resolution. To decide whether each TCR beta V gene segment behaved as functional or pseudogenic, an earlier analysis of some 600 of the donors relied on high-throughput TCR beta sequencing. Rather than using new phenotypic data, the later analysis identified candidate immune exposures from TCR beta sequences and from how often those sequences occurred across donors. In addition to the first cohort of 666 subjects, a separate validation cohort of around 110 different subjects was used. A later genetic analysis took genome-wide SNP genotypes for about three fifths of the roughly 700 donors and used that subset as a discovery cohort. A later analysis re-analyzed previously published TCR beta repertoires from 550 to 700 donors and added high-resolution HLA genotyping to study TCR occurrence patterns. On average, approximately 250,000 unique TCR beta nucleotide sequences were sequenced per donor among some 430 genotyped donors of the cohort, with roughly 18% of those sequences being non-productive. Using immunosequencing, the study profiled T cell repertoires from 500 to 800 subjects and related those repertoires to cytomegalovirus serostatus. The aim of the study was to test whether cataloging public T cell receptors could identify signatures of past pathogen exposure. The number of donors typed differed by locus, with roughly 629-640 for A, B, C, DRB1 and DQB1, roughly 520 for DQA1, 606 for DPA1, and 400 to 490 for DPB1. Roughly 300 gigabases of sequencing data and around 90 million unique TCR sequences made up an early release that covered several hundred HLA-typed donors. The study combined high-throughput TCR immunosequencing, statistical association of individual TCRs with disease status, and machine learning to predict cytomegalovirus infection status. Because of strong linkage in the cohort, roughly five DR-DQ haplotypes were treated as single units for association and clustering.

What the study reported, not specific to this receptor: A later analysis found that TCR association rates varied across HLA loci, with DRB1 alleles showing the most associated TCRs and HLA-C alleles the fewest. Several of the top co-occurrence clusters appeared to be linked to parvovirus B19, influenza, CMV and Epstein-Barr virus, according to a later analysis. When HLA alleles, especially DR and DQ, strongly co-occurred, attributing TCR associations to individual alleles was difficult. Because some donors lacked HLA typing at each locus, the association tests relied only on the typed subset. In an earlier analysis of fewer than 700 of the donors, most TCR beta V segments appeared in productive rearrangements about 90% or about 30% of the time, broadly matching IMGT annotations. A further reported finding was that TCR beta sequences accurately predicted the HLA-A and HLA-B alleles for most subjects in the first cohort. Across donors, most TCR sequences were observed very rarely, whereas some public TCRs were present in many individuals. A later analysis associated 15,000 to 20,000 TCR beta sequences with specific HLA alleles at a false discovery rate of 0.05. A later genetic analysis reported fewer N-insertions in productive TCRs among donors in an Asian-associated ancestry cluster than the approximately 700-donor mean. The authors suggested that the approach could potentially be extended to other disease states and immunological phenotypes. A later analysis found that most CMV-associated TCR beta chains appeared HLA-restricted, with HLA associations seemingly driven largely by CMV exposure. The 87-base-pair reads could not distinguish some IMGT-functional V segments, including TRBV6-2 and TRBV6-3, so those segments were excluded. A cluster of highly shared sequence variants was judged likely to represent a technical artifact of the sequencing pipeline. Cytomegalovirus status was reported to be diagnosed by the classifier with high specificity and sensitivity in both the original and validation cohorts. Some 16 rarely observed V segments, including chromosome 9 orphons, were excluded from the earlier analysis of some 590 of the donors because counts were too low. The presence/absence analyses assumed that sequencing depth was roughly uniform across donors, and that assumption may not be true. Linkage disequilibrium might explain the correlated functional status among segregating V segments, but an unknown experimental factor could not be ruled out. A later analysis found that HLA-associated TCR beta chains were more clonally expanded and had lower generation probabilities than equally common non-associated chains. For the cohort, immune exposure information was limited to CMV serostatus. In vitro tests confirmed that three of the cytomegalovirus-associated TCR beta chains recognize cytomegalovirus antigens. In the study, around 150 TCR beta chains were listed as associated with cytomegalovirus. An association between a missense DCLRE1C variant and V-gene and J-gene trimming of TCR beta chains was found in a later genetic analysis and replicated in an independent cohort. This cohort had only TCR beta chains sequenced, and the lack of alpha or paired-chain data limited which features could be detected.

The cohort was made up of around 720 healthy bone marrow donors. All cohort members were sampled while nominally healthy, although unrecorded immune exposures were likely present. The donor was CMV seropositive and was included in the group of about 290 seropositive cohort members. A peripheral blood sample was provided by each donor, and peripheral blood mononuclear cells were used for TCR beta sequencing. Genomic DNA extraction from the blood cell samples was performed with the Qiagen DNeasy Blood Extraction Kit. Specimen: PBMCs. The receptor's source is a middle-aged woman in good health and CMV-seropositive. The V and J genes are TRBV2 and TRBJ1-3; 7 nucleotides in the junction match TRBD1. At the DNA level, the sequence is TGTGTTGAGCAGGGGGTAGGCCGAGAGAATACGAACACCATATATTTT. This sequence encodes CVEQGVGRENTNTIYF.